The 14 T cell receptor beta chains reported below all come from one sample, sequenced in a study of blood T cell repertoires in COVID-19. Measured with immunoSEQ multiplex PCR; TCRdb has only the in-frame clones, and not every one. The sample consists of 200,000 to 300,000 clones, 85% to 90% of them appearing once. Sample: peripheral blood. The receptors were sampled from a woman in her 70s with active or convalescent COVID-19.

V usage is TRBV4-3 and J usage is TRBJ2-1, with 7 bases aligning to TRBD2. Germline-derived CDR1 and CDR2 are LGHNA and YSLEER. The CDR3 has 16 amino acids. J gave up 6 bases and V 0 bases, and 8 bases lay outside the gene matches. DNA of the CDR3: TGCGCCAGCAGCCAAGATCCAAGACTAGCCTCCAATGAGCAGTTCTTC. Its translation is CASSQDPRLASNEQFF.

The rearrangement uses TRBV4-1 and TRBJ2-2; 8 bases are a match to TRBD1. This CDR3 region has 17 residues. V lost 8 bases, J lost 6 bases, and 17 bases stayed unmatched. From germline, CDR1 is MGHRA and CDR2 YSYEKL. CDR3 region: CASLGIRPGQESGELFF. The CDR3 DNA reads as TGCGCCAGCTTGGGCATAAGACCGGGACAGGAGTCCGGGGAGCTGTTTTTT.

This sequence joins TRBV3-1 (or the pseudogene TRBV3-2) and TRBJ1-2; no clear D. CDR1 and CDR2 (germline): LGHDT, YNNKEL (reference sequence). Between the trimmed V and J ends, which lost 0 bases and 8 bases, there was a span of 4 bases. The CDR3 length is 11 residues. CDR3 residues: CASSQEGGYTF. Written as DNA, the CDR3 is TGTGCCAGCAGCCAAGAGGGCGGCTACACCTTC.

The chain joins TRBV27 to TRBJ1-5, with no clear D. CDR3 length equals 15 residues. V lost 2 bases and J lost 4, with 12 bases in between. Germline V gene sequence: CDR1 MNHEY, CDR2 SMNVEV (reference sequence). The CDR3 here is CASSLLGAQNQPQHF. Written as DNA, the CDR3 is TGTGCCAGCAGTTTACTGGGAGCCCAAAATCAGCCCCAGCATTTT.

This chain links TRBV2 with TRBJ1-1; D remains unclear. V was pared by 6 bases and J by 0 bases, with 11 bases between. The CDR3 covers 14 residues. Germline values: CDR1 SNHLY, CDR2 FYNNEI. Here the CDR3 reads CASRPEAVNTEAFF. In DNA form, the CDR3 reads TGTGCCAGCAGACCCGAGGCAGTGAACACTGAAGCTTTCTTT.

The V and J genes are TRBV21-1 and TRBJ2-3; the table's TRBD2 call for D was not verified on the DNA. TRBV21-1 has pseudogene status. The CDR3 runs to 11 residues. The CDR3 reads CASSKRCTQYF. Written as DNA, the CDR3 is TGTGCCAGCAGCAAACGTTGTACGCAGTATTTT.

The V gene is TRBV7-2, the J gene TRBJ1-4; D unclear. The CDR3 is 13 amino acids. The V end lost 5 bases, the J end lost 6 bases, and 10 bases lay between the germline ends. CDR1 and CDR2 from the germline V gene are SGHTA and FQGNSA. CDR3 DNA: TGTGCCAGCAGCGAATCCGGGGATGAAAAACTGTTTTTT. Its protein is CASSESGDEKLFF.

The gene calls are TRBV6-5 and TRBJ1-6, with D possibly TRBD1 on 6 matching bases. Germline values: CDR1 MNHEY, CDR2 SVGAGI. Trimming left V 6 bases short and J 2 bases short, with 11 bases between. The CDR3 has 15 amino acids. CDR3 loop: CASSPRGAYNSPLHF. CDR3 in DNA: TGTGCCAGCAGCCCCAGGGGCGCCTATAATTCACCCCTCCACTTT.

The chain carries TRBV7-9 and TRBJ1-6; tentative D call: TRBD1 (6 bases). The CDR3 runs 16 residues. Per the germline V gene, CDR1 is SEHNR and CDR2 is FQNEAQ (reference sequence). V lost 4 bases and J 9 bases, leaving 19 bases between the germline ends. Here the CDR3 reads CASSSGTGTRGSPLHF. The CDR3 DNA reads TGTGCCAGCAGCTCCGGAACCGGGACACGAGGTTCACCCCTCCACTTT.

The chain is built from TRBV24-1 and TRBJ2-5; 8 bases agree with TRBD1. With V trimmed by 4 bases and J by 4 bases, 7 bases remained unmatched. In germline, CDR1 is KGHDR, CDR2 SFDVKD. This CDR3 has 15 residues. The CDR3 coding sequence is TGTGCCACCAGTGACCCAGGGGACAGGCGAGAGACCCAGTACTTC. Protein sequence: CATSDPGDRRETQYF.

The J gene is TRBJ1-1, the V gene TRBV3-1 (or the pseudogene TRBV3-2); TRBD1 might be the D (5 bases). The CDR3 loop spans 15 amino acids. V was pared by 1 base and J by 5 bases, with 14 bases between. Germline V gives CDR1 LGHDT, CDR2 YNNKEL (reference sequence). CDR3: CASSQAGPGGTEAFF. The CDR3 DNA sequence: TGTGCCAGCAGCCAAGCCGGCCCCGGGGGGACTGAAGCTTTCTTT.

The chain recombines TRBV19 with TRBJ2-1; the match to TRBD2 covers 8 bases. The CDR3 totals 15 residues. V lost 3 bases to trimming and J lost 5 bases; unmatched junction nucleotides: 6. Germline CDR1 and CDR2: LNHDA and SQIVND (reference sequence). CDR3 sequence: CASSILSGGNNEQFF. CDR3 nucleotides: TGTGCCAGTAGTATCCTCAGCGGGGGCAACAATGAGCAGTTCTTC.

This chain links TRBV11-2 with TRBJ1-5; TRBD1 agrees at 10 bases. The germline V gene encodes CDR1 SGHAT and CDR2 FQNNGV. V was clipped by 3 bases and J by 3 bases; unmatched bases: 8. The CDR3 consists of 17 residues. Here the CDR3 DNA reads TGTGCCAGCAGCTTGGCGGGACAGGGGTTATCCAATCAGCCCCAGCATTTT. Residues: CASSLAGQGLSNQPQHF.

The rearrangement uses TRBV25-1 and TRBJ1-1; the D is unclear. Germline assignment: CDR1 MGHDK and CDR2 SYGVNS. The CDR3 runs to 13 residues. The V end lost 7 bases, the J end lost 5 bases, and 14 bases lay between the germline ends. Here the CDR3 DNA reads TGTGCCAGCACCCTATCCACGCGGACTGAAGCTTTCTTT. Residues: CASTLSTRTEAFF.